The source of this T cell receptor beta chain is a study of T cells in Graves' hyperthyroidism and ophthalmopathy. Together with thyroid ultrasound, orbital computed tomography, serum thyroxine and TRAb, clinical symptoms were used for diagnoses. In regard to this clonotype: What it binds is not known.

Findings and limits, study-wide: Model predictions of ophthalmopathy came a median about six months before onset. In the blood, most expanded thyroid clonotypes above 0.001 appeared as well.

Amplification of TCR beta CDR3 regions was performed using RNA transcripts as template. The study used the HTBI primer set for a first-round RT-PCR of the TCR CDR3. TCRdb processed the multiplex PCR reads anew with MiXCR; each CDR3 protein has one entry. The repertoire holds 130,000 to 150,000 distinct CDR3 sequences, with roughly a fifth as singletons. This CDR3 spans 16 amino acids. The V gene end was trimmed by 2 bases and the J gene end by 2 bases; junction bases not matched to a gene: 5. Looked up from germline, CDR1 is MGHRA and CDR2 is YSYEKL. This chain connects TRBV4-1 to TRBJ2-1, with 8 bases matching TRBD2. Sequencing input: blood. The TCR was taken from a woman between 50 and 59 years old with Graves' hyperthyroidism that later progressed to Graves' ophthalmopathy. In DNA form, the CDR3 reads TGCGCCAGCAGCCAACCGACTAGCGTGCCCTACAATGAGCAGTTCTTC. This sequence encodes CASSQPTSVPYNEQFF.